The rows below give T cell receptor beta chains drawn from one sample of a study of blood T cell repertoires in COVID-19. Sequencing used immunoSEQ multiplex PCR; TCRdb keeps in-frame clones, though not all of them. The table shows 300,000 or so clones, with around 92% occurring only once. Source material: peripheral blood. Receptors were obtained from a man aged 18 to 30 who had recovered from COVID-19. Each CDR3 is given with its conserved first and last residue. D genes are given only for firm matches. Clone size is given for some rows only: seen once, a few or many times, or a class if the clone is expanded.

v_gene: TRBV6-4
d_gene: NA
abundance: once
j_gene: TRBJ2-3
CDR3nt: TGTGCCAGCAGGGCGACACCATACACAGATACGCAGTATTTT
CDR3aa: CASRATPYTDTQYF

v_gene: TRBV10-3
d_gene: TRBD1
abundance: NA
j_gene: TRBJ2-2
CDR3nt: TGTGCCATCACCCCGGGACAGTACACCGGGGAGCTGTTTTTT
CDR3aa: CAITPGQYTGELFF

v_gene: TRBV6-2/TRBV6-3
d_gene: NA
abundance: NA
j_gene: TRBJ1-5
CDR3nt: TGTGCCAGCAGTTACTGGCACCGAGGGCAGCCCCAGCATTTT
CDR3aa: CASSYWHRGQPQHF

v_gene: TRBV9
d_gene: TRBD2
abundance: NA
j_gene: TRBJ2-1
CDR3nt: TGTGCCAGCAAACGGACTAGCGGGGGGCCCCCGGGTGGAGAGCAGTTCTTC
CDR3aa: CASKRTSGGPPGGEQFF

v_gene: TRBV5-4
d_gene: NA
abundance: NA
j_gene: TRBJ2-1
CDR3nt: TGTGCCAGCAGCCGGGAGCGGAACTCCTACAATGAGCAGTTCTTC
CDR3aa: CASSRERNSYNEQFF

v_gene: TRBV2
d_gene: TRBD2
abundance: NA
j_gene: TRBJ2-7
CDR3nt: TGTGCCAGCAGGGGGACTAGCGGGAAAGGGCAGTACTTC
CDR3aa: CASRGTSGKGQYF

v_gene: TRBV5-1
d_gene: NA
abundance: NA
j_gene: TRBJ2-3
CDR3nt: TGCGCCAGCAGCTTGGACCGACCGGGGGATACGCAGTATTTT
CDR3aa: CASSLDRPGDTQYF

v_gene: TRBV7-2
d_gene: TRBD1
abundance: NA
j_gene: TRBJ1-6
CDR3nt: TGTGCCAGCAGCGGAGAGGGACAGGCCCTCTATAATTCACCCCTCCACTTT
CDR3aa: CASSGEGQALYNSPLHF

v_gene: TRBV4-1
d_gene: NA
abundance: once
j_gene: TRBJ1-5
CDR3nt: TGCGCCAGCAGCCATGGCGGGCAAGAGCGACAGCCCCAGCATTTT
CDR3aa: CASSHGGQERQPQHF

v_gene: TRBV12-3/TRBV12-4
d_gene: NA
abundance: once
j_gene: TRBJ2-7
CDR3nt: TGTGCCAGCAGTTTCGACGGGGGAGGCGAGCAGTACTTC
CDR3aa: CASSFDGGGEQYF

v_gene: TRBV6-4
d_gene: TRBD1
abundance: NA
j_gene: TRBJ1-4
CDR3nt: TGTGCCAGCAGTGACTCTTTAGGGACAGGGGTTGCAACTAATGAAAAACTGTTTTTT
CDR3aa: CASSDSLGTGVATNEKLFF

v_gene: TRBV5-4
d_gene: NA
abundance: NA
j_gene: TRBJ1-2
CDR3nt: TGTGCCAGCAGCTCCAGGGTTGGCTACACCTTC
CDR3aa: CASSSRVGYTF

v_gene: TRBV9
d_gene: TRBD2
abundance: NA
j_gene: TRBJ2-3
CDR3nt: TGTGCCAGCAGCGTGTCGCTAGCGGGAGGACCAGATACGCAGTATTTT
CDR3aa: CASSVSLAGGPDTQYF

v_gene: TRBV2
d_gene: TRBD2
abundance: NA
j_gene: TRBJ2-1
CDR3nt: TGTGCCAGCAGGGGGACTAGAGGGTACAATGAGCAGTTCTTC
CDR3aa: CASRGTRGYNEQFF

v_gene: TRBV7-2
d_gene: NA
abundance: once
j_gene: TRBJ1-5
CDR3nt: TGTGCCAGCAGCCCGCACCCCCTGGGGCAAAACAATCAGCCCCAGCATTTT
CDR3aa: CASSPHPLGQNNQPQHF

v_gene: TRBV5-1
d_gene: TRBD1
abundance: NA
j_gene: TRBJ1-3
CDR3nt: TGCGCCAGCAGCCCGACAGGGGACTCGAGCTCTGGAAACACCATATATTTT
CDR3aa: CASSPTGDSSSGNTIYF

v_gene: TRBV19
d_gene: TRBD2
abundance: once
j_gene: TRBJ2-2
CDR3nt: TGTGCCAGTACCAGAGATAGCGGGGGGAACACCGGGGAGCTGTTTTTT
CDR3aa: CASTRDSGGNTGELFF

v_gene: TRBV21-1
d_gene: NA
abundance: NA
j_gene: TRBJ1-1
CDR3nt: TGTGCCAGCAGCACAAATCCTCCTCCAGGGTGCTGGGGTTCGCCGAACACTGAAGCTTTCTTT
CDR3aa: CASSTNPPPGCWGSPNTEAFF

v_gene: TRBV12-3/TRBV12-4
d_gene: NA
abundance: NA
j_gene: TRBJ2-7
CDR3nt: TGTGCCAGCAGTGCAGATGGGGGAGGCGAGCAGTACTTC
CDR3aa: CASSADGGGEQYF

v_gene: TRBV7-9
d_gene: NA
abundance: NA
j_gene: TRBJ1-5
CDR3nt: TGTGCCAGCAGCTTCGACTCTTATCAGCCCCAGCATTTT
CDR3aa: CASSFDSYQPQHF

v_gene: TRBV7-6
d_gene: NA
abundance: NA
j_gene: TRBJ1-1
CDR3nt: TGTGCCAGCAGCCCAGACAGGAATGAAGCTTTCTTT
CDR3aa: CASSPDRNEAFF

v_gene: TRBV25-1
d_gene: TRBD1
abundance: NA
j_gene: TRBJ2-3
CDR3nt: TGTGCCAGCAGTGCGACAGGGACAGATACGCAGTATTTT
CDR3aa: CASSATGTDTQYF

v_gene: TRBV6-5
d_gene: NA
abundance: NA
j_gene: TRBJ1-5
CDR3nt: TGTGCCAGCAGTACGGGGGGAGTCAATCAGCCCCAGCATTTT
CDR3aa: CASSTGGVNQPQHF

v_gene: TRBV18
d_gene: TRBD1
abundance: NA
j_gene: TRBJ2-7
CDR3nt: TGTGCCAGCTCAGGGGACAGGGTCGACGAGCAGTACTTC
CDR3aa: CASSGDRVDEQYF

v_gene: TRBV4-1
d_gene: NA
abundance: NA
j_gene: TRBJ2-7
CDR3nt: TGCGCCAGCAGCCAAGAGGGAAGCGGGTCCTACGAGCAGTACTTC
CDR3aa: CASSQEGSGSYEQYF

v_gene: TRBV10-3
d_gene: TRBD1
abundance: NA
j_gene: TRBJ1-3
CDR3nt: TGTGCCATCAGACAGGGGGAGGACACCATATATTTT
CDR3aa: CAIRQGEDTIYF

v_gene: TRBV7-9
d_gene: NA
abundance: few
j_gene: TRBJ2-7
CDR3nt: TGTGCCAGCAGCTTAGTTGGGAGGAACTACGAGCAGTACTTC
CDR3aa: CASSLVGRNYEQYF

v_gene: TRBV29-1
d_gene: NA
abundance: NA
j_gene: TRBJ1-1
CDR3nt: TGCAGCGTTGAAAGAGGAGGGGCGGGGGCCGCTGAAGCTTTCTTT
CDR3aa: CSVERGGAGAAEAFF

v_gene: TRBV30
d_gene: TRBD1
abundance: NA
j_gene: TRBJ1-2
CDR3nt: TGTGCCTGGAGTGTTCAGGGGGCTGTCTATGGCTACACCTTC
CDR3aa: CAWSVQGAVYGYTF

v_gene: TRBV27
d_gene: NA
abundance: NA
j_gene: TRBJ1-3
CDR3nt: TGTGCCAGCAGCCCCTTCGGGGTGGGTGCTGGAAACACCATATATTTT
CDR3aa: CASSPFGVGAGNTIYF

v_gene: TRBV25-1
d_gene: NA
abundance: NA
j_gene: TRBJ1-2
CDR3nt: TGTGCCAGCAGAGCGGGACCTACTAACTATGGCTACACCTTC
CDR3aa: CASRAGPTNYGYTF

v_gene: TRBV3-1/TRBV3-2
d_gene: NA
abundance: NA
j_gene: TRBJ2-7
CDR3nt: TGTGCCAGCAGCCACGAGAGCTCCTACGAGCAGTACTTC
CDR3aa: CASSHESSYEQYF

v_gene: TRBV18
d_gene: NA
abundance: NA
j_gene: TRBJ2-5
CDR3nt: TGTGCCAGCTCACCAGCCAGGACAGAAGAGACCCAGTACTTC
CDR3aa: CASSPARTEETQYF

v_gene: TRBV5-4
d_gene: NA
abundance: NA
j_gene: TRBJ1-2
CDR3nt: TGTGCCAGCAGCTTGGATGGCTCAGGGGGCTACACCTTC
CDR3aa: CASSLDGSGGYTF

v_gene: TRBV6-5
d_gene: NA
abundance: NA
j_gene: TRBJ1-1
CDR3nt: TGTGCCAGCAGTCGAGTCTCCGGTGCGGACACTGAAGCTTTCTTT
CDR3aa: CASSRVSGADTEAFF

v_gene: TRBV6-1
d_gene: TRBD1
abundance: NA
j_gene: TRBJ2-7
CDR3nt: TGTGCCAGCAGTGAACTGCAGGGGGCTTCGTACGAGCAGTACTTC
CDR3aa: CASSELQGASYEQYF

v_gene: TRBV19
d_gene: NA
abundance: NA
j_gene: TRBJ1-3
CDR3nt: TGTGCCAGTAGTATAGGGTTGGCCGGAAACACCATATATTTT
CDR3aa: CASSIGLAGNTIYF

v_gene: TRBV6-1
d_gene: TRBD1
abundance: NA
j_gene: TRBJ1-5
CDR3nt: TGTGCCAGCAGTGAAATTCACAGGGGGAATCAGCCCCAGCATTTT
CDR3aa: CASSEIHRGNQPQHF

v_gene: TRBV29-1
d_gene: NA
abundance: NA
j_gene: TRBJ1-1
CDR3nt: TGCAGCGCAACTGGGCTAAAGAACACTGAAGCTTTCTTT
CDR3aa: CSATGLKNTEAFF

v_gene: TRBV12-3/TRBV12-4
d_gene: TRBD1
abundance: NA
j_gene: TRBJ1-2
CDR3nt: TGTGCCAGCAGTTTAGACAGGGGACGCGGCTACACCTTC
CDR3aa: CASSLDRGRGYTF

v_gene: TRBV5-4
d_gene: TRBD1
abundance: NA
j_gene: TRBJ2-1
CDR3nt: TGTGCCAGCAGCCCCGGGACAGTCTACAATGAGCAGTTCTTC
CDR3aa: CASSPGTVYNEQFF

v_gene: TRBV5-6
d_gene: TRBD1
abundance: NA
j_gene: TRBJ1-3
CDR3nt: TGTGCCAGCAGCTTCAGGGGGCCCGGAAACACCATATATTTT
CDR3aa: CASSFRGPGNTIYF

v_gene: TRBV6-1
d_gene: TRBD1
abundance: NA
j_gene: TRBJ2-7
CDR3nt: TGTGCCAGCAGTGAAAGGGACAGGGTAACCAAATGGCAGTACTTC
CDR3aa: CASSERDRVTKWQYF

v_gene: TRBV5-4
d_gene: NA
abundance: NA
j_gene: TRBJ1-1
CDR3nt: TGTGCCAGCAGCTTGGTGAAGCAGGCTCCTGAAGCTTTCTTT
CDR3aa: CASSLVKQAPEAFF

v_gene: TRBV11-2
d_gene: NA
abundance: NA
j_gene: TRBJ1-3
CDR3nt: TGTGCCAGCAGCTCTCAACACTCTGGAAACACCATATATTTT
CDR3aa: CASSSQHSGNTIYF

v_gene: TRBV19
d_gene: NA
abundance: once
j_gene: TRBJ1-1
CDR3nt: TGTGCCAGTAGTATAGGGGAGGAAACTGAAGCTTTCTTT
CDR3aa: CASSIGEETEAFF

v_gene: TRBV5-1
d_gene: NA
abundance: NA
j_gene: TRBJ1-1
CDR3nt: TGCGCCAGCAGCTCCTCAGTGAACACTGAAGCTTTCTTT
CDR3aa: CASSSSVNTEAFF

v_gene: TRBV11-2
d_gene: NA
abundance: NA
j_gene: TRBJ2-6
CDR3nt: TGTGCCAGCAGCCGAACAGGGTACGGGGCCAACGTCCTGACTTTC
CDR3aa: CASSRTGYGANVLTF

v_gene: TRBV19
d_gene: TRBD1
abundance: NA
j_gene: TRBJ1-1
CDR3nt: TGTGCCAGTAGTACAAGACAGGGGGCGACTGAAGCTTTCTTT
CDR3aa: CASSTRQGATEAFF

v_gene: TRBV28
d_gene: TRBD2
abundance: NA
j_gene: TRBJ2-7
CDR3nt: TGTGCCAGCCCCCCCTCGACTAGCGGGATCTCCTACGAGCAGTACTTC
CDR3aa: CASPPSTSGISYEQYF

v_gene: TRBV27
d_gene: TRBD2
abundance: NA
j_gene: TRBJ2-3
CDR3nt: TGTGCCAGCAGTTTGCGGGGGACCGGCACAGATACGCAGTATTTT
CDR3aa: CASSLRGTGTDTQYF

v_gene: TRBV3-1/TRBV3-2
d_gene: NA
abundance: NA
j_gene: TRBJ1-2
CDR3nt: TGTGCCAGCAGCCAAGAAGCCAGGAACTATGGCTACACCTTC
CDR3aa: CASSQEARNYGYTF

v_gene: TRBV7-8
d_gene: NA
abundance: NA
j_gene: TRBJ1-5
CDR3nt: TGTGCCAGCAGCTTAAGTCAGAATCAGCCCCAGCATTTT
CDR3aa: CASSLSQNQPQHF